This T cell receptor (beta chain) appears in the sequencing data of a study of OX40 agonist ivuxolimab in advanced cancers. Study overall: Those enrolled were 82.7% male, with a mean age of around 60 years and ages from roughly 23 to 79. Prior therapy, whether anti-PD-1, anti-PD-L1 or anti-CTLA-4, was allowed, and 30% to 40% had some.

This CDR3 is built from 18 residues. From germline, CDR1 is GTSNPN and CDR2 SVGIG (reference sequence). The V segment lost 0 bases and the J segment 1 base; nucleotides outside the gene matches: 6. In regard to this clone: Its antigen is undetermined.

This table comes from immunoSEQ multiplex PCR, and its TCRdb copy is limited to in-frame clones, with some not included. The table has 90,000 to 100,000 clones, about nine tenths seen once; the top ten hold 0.82%. Study-wide points: Expanded clones belonging to CD8+ T cells outnumbered, on average, those of CD4+. Antigen targets of the expanded peripheral T cells went undetermined.

Sequencing was performed on CD4+ or CD8+ T cells sorted from blood, taken in a trial of the OX40 agonist ivuxolimab. The rearrangement uses TRBV30 and TRBJ2-3; TRBD2 matches at 14 bases. The sequence derives from an adult with an advanced solid tumor such as melanoma, head and neck, liver or kidney cancer. Written as DNA, the CDR3 is TGTGCCTGGAGTGTCTGGGGACTAGCGGGAGTAGGCACAGATACGCAGTATTTT. Its protein is CAWSVWGLAGVGTDTQYF.